The 21 T cell receptor beta chains below come from one sample, sequenced in a study of shared clonotypes between healthy human individuals. Produced via immunoSEQ multiplex PCR; TCRdb's table is partial and in-frame only. The table has 2 million to 3 million clones, 80% to 95% seen once. Sequencing was carried out using naive CD4+ T cells from PBMCs. Subset indicated: CD45RA+ positively selected. The receptors come from a man between 18 and 35 years old in good health. Some clones in this sample may be carry-over from other donors' samples.

The rearrangement uses TRBV13 and TRBJ1-5; D call uncertain. The CDR3 spans 13 residues. V was trimmed by 5 bases and J by 8 bases, leaving 13 bases between them. CDR1 is PRHDT and CDR2 is FYEKMQ in the germline V gene (reference sequence). The CDR3 protein is CASSPTRREPQHF. For the CDR3, the DNA is TGTGCCAGCAGCCCGACCCGGCGGGAGCCCCAGCATTTT.

This clone appeared once. The chain employs TRBV28 and TRBJ2-3; TRBD1 aligns across 9 bases. The CDR3 contains 15 residues. Germline values: CDR1 MDHEN, CDR2 SYDVKM. V shed 6 bases, J shed 4 bases, and the junction held 8 bases outside the gene matches. The CDR3 region is CASRLTGGRPDTQYF. The CDR3, as DNA: TGTGCCAGCAGGCTGACAGGGGGACGTCCAGATACGCAGTATTTT.

About this clone: This sample includes further DNA sequences coding for the same CDR3. The gene calls are TRBV18 and TRBJ2-3; D not certain. The germline V gene encodes CDR1 KGHSH and CDR2 LQKENI. The CDR3 runs 14 residues. Trimming cost V 3 bases and J 3 bases, with 10 bases left between them. In DNA, the CDR3 is TGTGCCAGCTCACCTCTGAAGGGAACAGATACGCAGTATTTT. Translated: CASSPLKGTDTQYF.

The J gene is TRBJ2-3, the V gene TRBV11-2, with D possibly called TRBD1 or TRBD2 (5 bases each). The length of the CDR3 is 16 residues. Trimming took off 5 bases at V and 0 bases at J, with 15 bases between the two ends. The V gene's germline CDR1 is SGHAT and CDR2 FQNNGV. CDR3 in DNA: TGTGCCAGCAGCCCGAGGGGACCAACAAGCACAGATACGCAGTATTTT. Residues: CASSPRGPTSTDTQYF.

The chain uses TRBV7-6 and TRBJ2-3; D is ambiguous. Germline CDR1 and CDR2: SGHVS and FNYEAQ. The CDR3 consists of 18 residues. V was clipped by 4 bases and J by 2 bases, with 22 bases between them. The CDR3 loop is CASSSGPSFLAVTDTQYF. The CDR3 nucleotides are TGTGCCAGCAGCTCCGGCCCCTCCTTCTTGGCGGTCACAGATACGCAGTATTTT.

In DNA form, the CDR3 reads TGTGCCAGCAGCACCAGACAGGGCGGGAGGGCCGCCATGGACGAGCAGTACTTC. Translation: CASSTRQGGRAAMDEQYF. The J gene is TRBJ2-5, the V gene TRBV7-9, with TRBD2 identical over 9 bases. The J call may be wrong; the DNA end is better matched by TRBJ2-7. The length of the CDR3 is 18 residues. Looked up from germline, CDR1 is SEHNR and CDR2 is FQNEAQ (reference sequence).

The V call is TRBV4-1, the J call TRBJ2-7; D ambiguous. Germline CDR1 is MGHRA and CDR2 is YSYEKL. Trimming pared 5 bases from V and 5 bases from J, leaving 19 bases between. The CDR3 contains 15 residues. The DNA of the CDR3 is TGCGCCAGCAGCACACCCGACGGGCGAGACCACGAGCAGTACTTC. Translated: CASSTPDGRDHEQYF.

V usage is TRBV18 and J usage is TRBJ2-6; D is unclear. Trimming shortened V by 4 bases and J by 0 bases, and 13 bases separated the two germline ends. The CDR3 has 17 residues. Germline V gene sequence: CDR1 KGHSH, CDR2 LQKENI. The CDR3 region is CASSQENAGSGANVLTF. The CDR3 region has the DNA TGTGCCAGCTCACAGGAGAATGCAGGCTCTGGGGCCAACGTCCTGACTTTC.

The chain is built from TRBV30 and TRBJ1-2; TRBD1 matches 7 bases. CDR1 is GTSNPN, CDR2 SVGIG, per germline (reference sequence). J lost 8 bases, V lost 4 bases, and 7 bases had no gene match. The CDR3 runs 12 residues. The CDR3 DNA sequence: TGTGCCTGGACCCCTGGGACAGTCGGCTACACCTTC. Its protein product is CAWTPGTVGYTF.

For this clone: The same CDR3 can be traced to other DNA sequences in this sample. The V gene is TRBV27, the J gene TRBJ1-5; tentatively, D is TRBD1 (5 bases). Trimming pared 3 bases from V and 2 bases from J, leaving 11 bases between. The CDR3 is made up of 15 amino acids. CDR1 and CDR2 from the germline V gene are MNHEY and SMNVEV (reference sequence). CDR3 bases: TGTGCCAGCAGTTTGGCAGGGAATGGCAATCAGCCCCAGCATTTT. It is translated as CASSLAGNGNQPQHF.

J is TRBJ2-1 and V is TRBV5-1; 13 nucleotides match TRBD2. The CDR3 covers 15 residues. The germline CDR1 and CDR2 sequences are SGHRS and YFSETQ. J was trimmed by 6 bases and V by 3 bases; bases with no gene match: 3. This CDR3 reads CASSWTSGSFNEQFF. The CDR3 coding sequence is TGCGCCAGCAGCTGGACTAGCGGGAGTTTCAATGAGCAGTTCTTC.

The genes are TRBV28 and TRBJ1-3; 7 nucleotides agree with TRBD1. Germline trimming cut 6 bases from V and 5 bases from J; bases unmatched to any gene: 4. CDR1 is MDHEN, CDR2 SYDVKM, per germline. The CDR3 runs to 13 residues. The CDR3 region is CASSGRGRNTIYF. The CDR3 DNA reads TGTGCCAGCAGCGGCAGGGGGAGAAACACCATATATTTT.

The chain uses TRBV28 and TRBJ1-5; 7 bases line up with TRBD1. V trimming: 3 bases; J trimming: 4 bases; junction bases outside the gene matches: 21. The germline CDR1 and CDR2 sequences are MDHEN and SYDVKM. The CDR3 spans 20 residues. CDR3 residues: CASSLDGVRVGTVSNQPQHF. CDR3 coding DNA: TGTGCCAGCAGTTTGGATGGGGTTCGGGTCGGGACAGTATCAAATCAGCCCCAGCATTTT. The entire variable domain, with the rest obtained from reference TRBV28 and TRBJ1-5, is as follows: DVKVTQSSRYLVKRTGEKVFLECVQDMDHENMFWYRQDPGLGLRLIYFSYDVKMKEKGDIPEGYSVSREKKERFSLILESASTNQTSMYLCASSLDGVRVGTVSNQPQHFGDGTRLSIL.

The V gene is TRBV5-1, the J gene TRBJ2-4, with a weak D call TRBD1 (5 bases). CDR3 length equals 14 residues. Germline lookup yields CDR1 SGHRS and CDR2 YFSETQ. V was cut by 4 bases and J by 5 bases, with 13 bases left in between. In DNA form, the CDR3 reads TGCGCCAGCAGCGTTCTCCAGGGCCAAAACATTCAGTACTTC. Encoded protein: CASSVLQGQNIQYF.

Remarks on this clone: Other DNA sequences in the sample encode the same CDR3. The chain has TRBV5-1 and TRBJ2-3, with D possibly being TRBD2 (5 bases). The V gene's germline CDR1 is SGHRS and CDR2 YFSETQ. This CDR3 contains 13 residues. Trimming took 1 base from V and 3 from J, leaving 6 bases between them. CDR3 loop: CASSLTGTDTQYF. In DNA, the CDR3 is TGCGCCAGCAGCTTGACGGGGACAGATACGCAGTATTTT.

The V and J genes are TRBV5-1 and TRBJ2-2; 8 nucleotides agree with TRBD2. The CDR3 runs 16 residues. Germline CDR1 SGHRS, CDR2 YFSETQ. V trimming: 3 bases; J trimming: 4 bases; junction bases outside the gene matches: 8. The CDR3 region is CASSYQAGASTGELFF. The CDR3 DNA reads as TGCGCCAGCAGCTACCAAGCGGGAGCCAGCACCGGGGAGCTGTTTTTT.

The chain joins TRBV6-1 to TRBJ1-5, with 9 bases identical to TRBD1. The CDR3 loop spans 18 amino acids. The V gene's germline CDR1 is MNHNS and CDR2 SASEGT. With V trimmed by 0 bases and J by 4 bases, 10 bases remained unmatched. The CDR3 spells CASSEASSGTGTNQPQHF. In nucleotides, the CDR3 is TGTGCCAGCAGTGAAGCTAGTTCCGGGACAGGGACTAATCAGCCCCAGCATTTT.

The chain combines TRBV2 with TRBJ1-5, with D uncertain. With 5 bases removed from V and 4 bases from J, the gap between germline ends came to 9 bases. CDR3 length equals 13 residues. CDR1 is SNHLY and CDR2 is FYNNEI in the germline V gene. The CDR3 loop is CASSLTENQPQHF. CDR3 sequence (DNA): TGTGCCAGCAGTTTGACCGAAAATCAGCCCCAGCATTTT.

V usage is TRBV14 and J usage is TRBJ1-2; D is perhaps TRBD1 (5 bases). Trimming removed 0 bases at V and 8 bases at J, with 22 bases between. The CDR3 extends over 17 amino acids. Germline CDR1 and CDR2: SGHDN and FVKESK. This CDR3 reads CASSQDAGPGIRGGYTF. CDR3 nucleotide sequence: TGTGCCAGCAGCCAAGACGCTGGTCCGGGCATACGGGGCGGCTACACCTTC.

This clone was counted between two and nine times. The rearrangement links TRBV6-6 to TRBJ1-5; D unclear. With 6 bases removed from V and 7 bases from J, the gap between germline ends came to 16 bases. The CDR3 runs to 14 residues. The germline V gene has CDR1 MNHNY and CDR2 SVGAGI (reference sequence). DNA of the CDR3: TGTGCCAGCAGCCCCAGGAGTGGGCAACAGCCCCAGCATTTT. Translation gives CASSPRSGQQPQHF.

The rearrangement uses TRBV7-9 and TRBJ2-3; no reliable D call. V was trimmed by 6 bases and J by 6 bases, leaving 7 bases between them. CDR3 length: 11 amino acids. The germline V gene encodes CDR1 SEHNR and CDR2 FQNEAQ (reference sequence). The CDR3: CASSPLDTQYF. In nucleotides, the CDR3 is TGTGCCAGCAGTCCCCTGGATACGCAGTATTTT.